The TCR beta chain described here comes from a study of cytomegalovirus exposure and HLA in healthy donors. The wider study: Within an early data release were roughly 83 million unique TCRs drawn from HLA-typed donors.

CDR3 size: 14 residues. Germline assignment: CDR1 PRHDT and CDR2 FYEKMQ (reference sequence). The V and J ends lost 2 bases and 5 bases respectively, with 10 bases between them. PCR primers comprised 60 Vbeta and 13 Jbeta primers. Data came from immunoSEQ multiplex PCR; TCRdb stores just in-frame clones and leaves some out. The sample carries 78,000 or so clones, about 88% recorded once. On this clone itself: The target antigen is unknown.

Donors consisted of healthy bone marrow donors. Study-wide results and caveats: Per a prior analysis, the majority of TCR beta V segments were productive roughly 87% or roughly 30% of the time.

The TCR comes from a woman between 50 and 59 years old in good health and CMV-seronegative. The chain carries TRBV13 and TRBJ1-5; TRBD1 is a possible D gene (5 bases). Sequencing input: PBMCs. CDR3 bases: TGTGCCAGCAGCTTAAGACGGGGGGATCAGCCCCAGCATTTT. Translating it yields CASSLRRGDQPQHF.